This TCR beta chain was captured by sequencing in a study of shared clonotypes between healthy human individuals. Researchers partitioned CD4+ cells into CD45RA+ naive and CD45RA-negative memory subsets. CDR1 is LGHNA, CDR2 YNFKEQ, per germline. This CDR3 is 13 amino acids long. Trimming left V 0 bases short and J 7 bases short, with 9 bases between. Here immunoSEQ multiplex PCR was the method, and the copy in TCRdb shows in-frame clones only, minus some. This table has some 2.1 million clones, about 95% appearing once. V gene TRBV4-2 combines with J gene TRBJ1-1, with a tentative D call TRBD1 (5 bases). This clonotype originated in a man between 18 and 35 years old in good health. What was sequenced was naive CD4+ T cells sorted from blood. The subset here: CD45RA+ positively selected. As DNA, the CDR3 is TGTGCCAGCAGCCAAGATGGGGACTTTGAAGCTTTCTTT. Protein: CASSQDGDFEAFF.